The clone carrying this TCR beta chain was seen repeatedly, ten times or more. The antigen is unknown. The data derive from a study of CD8 T cells in ankylosing spondylitis. V shed 7 bases and J shed 11 bases, with 17 bases lying between them. Per germline, CDR1 SQVTM and CDR2 ANQGSEA. CDR3 length: 11 amino acids. A quantitative 5'-RACE method, one with molecular barcodes, was used to make TCR beta libraries. TCRdb reprocessed the 5' RACE reads with MiXCR, giving one entry per CDR3 protein. The table has roughly 69,000 distinct CDR3 sequences, about 5.7% seen once; the top ten hold about 2.2%. Points from the study as a whole: The clones that were linked to disease were reported to be significantly enriched in matched synovial fluid samples from ankylosing spondylitis patients. Disease-linked clones bore a CD8+ phenotype and were relatively rare in peripheral blood. What seemed typical of ankylosing spondylitis blood was a TCR beta motif built from roughly 8 highly homologous variants.

This TCR was sampled from a male donor with ankylosing spondylitis or in good health (not recorded which). The chain carries TRBV29-1 and TRBJ1-2, with D possibly TRBD1 on 6 matching bases. The sequenced sample was blood, either unsorted or a sorted T cell fraction (not recorded which). The chain's CDR3 is CSAKNRDFYTF. The CDR3 region has the DNA TGCAGCGCTAAAAACAGGGATTTTTACACCTTC. The full variable domain, with the rest looked up from reference TRBV29-1 and TRBJ1-2, is SAVISQKPSRDICQRGTSLTIQCQVDSQVTMMFWYRQQPGQSLTLIATANQGSEATYESGFVIDKFPISRPNLTFSTLTVSNMSPEDSSIYLCSAKNRDFYTFGSGTRLTVV.